The clone carrying this T cell receptor beta chain was detected only a few times. No antigen is known for it. This entry belongs to a study of T cells after yellow fever vaccination. Study conclusions and caveats: The study noted that FACS-sorted repertoires could contain abundant clonotypes contaminating from the bulk population.

For TCR, cDNA came from 5'RACE template switching, which added a universal primer site and UMIs. TCRdb itself ran the 5' RACE reads through MiXCR, one entry per CDR3 protein. The sample lists 250,000 to 400,000 distinct CDR3 sequences, 3.5% to 4.5% occurring once. This CDR3 contains 16 residues. Trimming shortened V by 1 base and J by 0 bases, and 11 bases separated the two germline ends. Per germline, CDR1 SGHVS and CDR2 FNYEAQ. The TCR sequence derives from a man younger than 30 who received the YFV17D yellow fever vaccine. The sample in question was PBMCs, obtained 15 days after the yellow fever booster vaccination. The chain employs TRBV7-6 and TRBJ2-3; D may correspond to TRBD1 or TRBD2 (5 bases each). The CDR3 DNA is TGTGCCAGCAGCTTAGGGGACGGAGGTAGCACAGATACGCAGTATTTT. Translated: CASSLGDGGSTDTQYF.